One sample yielded the 5 T cell receptor beta chains listed below, sequenced in a study of blood T cells in healthy people across ages. Together with a sample-barcoded 5' primer, a J-beta primer mix was included in a second PCR lasting roughly 6 to 12 cycles. From the 5' RACE reads, TCRdb called clonotypes with MiXCR, one entry per CDR3 protein. The data show fewer than 750,000 distinct CDR3 sequences, roughly half seen once. Specimen: blood. The receptor source for this set is a woman aged 80 or older in good health.

The chain couples TRBV12-3 or TRBV12-4 to TRBJ1-4; TRBD1 aligns across 11 bases. V lost 3 bases, J lost 0 bases, and 9 bases stayed unmatched. This CDR3 has 19 residues. The CDR3 here is CASSFRMGQGDSTNEKLFF. The DNA for the CDR3 is TGTGCCAGCAGTTTCCGGATGGGACAGGGGGATTCAACTAATGAAAAACTGTTTTTT.

Points on this clonotype: This may come from a read error, since a much larger clone is one base off. The chain joins TRBV28 to TRBJ2-7, with TRBD1 matching 10 bases. Germline V gene sequence: CDR1 MDHEN, CDR2 SYDVKM. This CDR3 has 15 amino acids. V dropped 6 bases and J dropped 2; count of bases not matched to a gene: 7. The CDR3 region is CASRGDRGRTYEQYF. CDR3 DNA sequence: TGTGCCAGCAGGGGAGACAGGGGGCGAACCTACGAGCAGTACTTC.

J is TRBJ2-7 and V is TRBV15, with D possibly matching TRBD2 (6 bases). Germline CDR1 reads LNHNV; CDR2 reads YYDKDF (reference sequence). V was pared by 3 bases and J by 2 bases, with 11 bases between. The CDR3 length is 14 residues. Here the CDR3 reads CATSSGTSAYEQYF. The CDR3 nucleotides are TGTGCCACCAGCAGCGGGACTTCAGCCTACGAGCAGTACTTC.

This clonotype was counted ten times or more. The CDR3, as DNA: TGCGCCAGCAGCTTGGCGCTGAATGAAAAACTGTTTTTT. Translating it yields CASSLALNEKLFF. The chain uses TRBV5-1 and TRBJ1-4; D remains ambiguous. Trimming took off 0 bases at V and 5 bases at J, with 5 bases between the two ends. Per germline, CDR1 SGHRS and CDR2 YFSETQ. This CDR3 contains 13 residues. Using reference TRBV5-1 and TRBJ1-4 for the parts outside the CDR3, the full variable domain is KAGVTQTPRYLIKTRGQQVTLSCSPISGHRSVSWYQQTPGQGLQFLFEYFSETQRNKGNFPGRFSGRQFSNSRSEMNVSTLELGDSALYLCASSLALNEKLFFGSGTQLSVL.

The V gene is TRBV28, the J gene TRBJ2-7; D perhaps matches TRBD1 (6 bases). Germline CDR1 and CDR2: MDHEN and SYDVKM. The CDR3 consists of 14 residues. Trimming took 3 bases from V and 3 from J, leaving 12 bases between them. CDR3 coding DNA: TGTGCCAGCAGTTTGCGGACAGTAAACTACGAGCAGTACTTC. Translated: CASSLRTVNYEQYF.